This TCR beta chain was observed in a study of CD8 T cells in ankylosing spondylitis. This clonotype has a handful of counts. The CDR3 is 16 residues long. Trimming took 4 bases from V and 3 from J; bases not matched to a gene: 8. Looked up from germline, CDR1 is ENHRY and CDR2 is SYGVKD. Library preparation for TCR beta used quantitative 5'-RACE with molecular barcodes. TCRdb reprocessed the 5' RACE reads with MiXCR, giving one entry per CDR3 protein. The sample includes under 250,000 distinct CDR3 sequences, about a quarter of them seen just once. The V and J genes are TRBV10-3 and TRBJ1-1; 10 nucleotides agree with TRBD1. The sequence was obtained from a male donor with ankylosing spondylitis or in good health (not recorded which). Sequencing was done on a sample of blood, either unsorted or a sorted T cell fraction (not recorded which). CDR3 residues: CAISAGQGLSHTEAFF. The DNA for the CDR3 is TGTGCCATCAGTGCGGGACAGGGGCTATCGCACACTGAAGCTTTCTTT.